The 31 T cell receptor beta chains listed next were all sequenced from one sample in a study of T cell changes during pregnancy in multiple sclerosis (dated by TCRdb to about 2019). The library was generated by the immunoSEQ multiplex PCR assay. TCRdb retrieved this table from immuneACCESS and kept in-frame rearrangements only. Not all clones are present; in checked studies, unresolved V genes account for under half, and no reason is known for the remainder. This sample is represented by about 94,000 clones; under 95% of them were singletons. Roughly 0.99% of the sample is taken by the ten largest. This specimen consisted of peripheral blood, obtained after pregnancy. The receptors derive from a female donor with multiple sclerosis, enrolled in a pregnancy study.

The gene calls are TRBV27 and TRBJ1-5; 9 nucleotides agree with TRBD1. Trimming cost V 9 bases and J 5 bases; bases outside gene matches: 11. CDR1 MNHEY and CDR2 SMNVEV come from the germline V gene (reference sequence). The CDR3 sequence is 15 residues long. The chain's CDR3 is CASPKKGQGYQPQHF. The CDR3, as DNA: TGTGCCAGTCCGAAGAAGGGACAGGGATATCAGCCCCAGCATTTT.

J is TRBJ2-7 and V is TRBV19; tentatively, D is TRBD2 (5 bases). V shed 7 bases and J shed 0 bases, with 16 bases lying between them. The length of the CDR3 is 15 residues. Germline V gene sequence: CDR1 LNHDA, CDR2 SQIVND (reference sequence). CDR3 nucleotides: TGTGCCAGTAACGATCCCCGGGGAGCCTCCTACGAGCAGTACTTC. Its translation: CASNDPRGASYEQYF. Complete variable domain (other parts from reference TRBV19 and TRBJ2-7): DGGITQSPKYLFRKEGQNVTLSCEQNLNHDAMYWYRQDPGQGLRLIYYSQIVNDFQKGDIAEGYSVSREKKESFPLTVTSAQKNPTAFYLCASNDPRGASYEQYFGPGTRLTVT.

The CDR3 loop is CASGLVRTVNTEAFF. CDR3 DNA sequence: TGTGCTAGTGGTTTGGTACGGACAGTTAACACTGAAGCTTTCTTT. The chain has TRBV12-5 and TRBJ1-1; possibly TRBD1 for D (6 bases). The CDR3 is 15 residues long. The germline V gene has CDR1 LGHNT and CDR2 FRNRAP. V lost 0 bases to trimming and J lost 2 bases, with 10 bases between them.

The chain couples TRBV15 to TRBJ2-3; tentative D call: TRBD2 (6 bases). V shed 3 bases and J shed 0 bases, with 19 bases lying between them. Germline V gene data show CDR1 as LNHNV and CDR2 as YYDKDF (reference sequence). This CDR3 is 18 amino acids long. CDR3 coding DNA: TGTGCCACCAGCAGCCCCATCGGGACTCTTGGTAGCACAGATACGCAGTATTTT. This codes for CATSSPIGTLGSTDTQYF. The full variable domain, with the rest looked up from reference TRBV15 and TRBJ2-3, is DAMVIQNPRYQVTQFGKPVTLSCSQTLNHNVMYWYQQKSSQAPKLLFHYYDKDFNNEADTPDNFQSRRPNTSFCFLDIRSPGLGDTAMYLCATSSPIGTLGSTDTQYFGPGTRLTVL.

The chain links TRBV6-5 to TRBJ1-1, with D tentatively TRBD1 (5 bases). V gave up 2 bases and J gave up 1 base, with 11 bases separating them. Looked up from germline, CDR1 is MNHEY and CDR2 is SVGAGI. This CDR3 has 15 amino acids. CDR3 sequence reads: CASSYKSQGNTEAFF. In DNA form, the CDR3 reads TGTGCCAGCAGTTACAAGTCCCAGGGGAACACTGAAGCTTTCTTT.

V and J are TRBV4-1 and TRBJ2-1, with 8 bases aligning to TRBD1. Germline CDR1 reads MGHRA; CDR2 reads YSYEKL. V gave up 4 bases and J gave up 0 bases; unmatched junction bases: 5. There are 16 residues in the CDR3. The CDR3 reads CASSLGQGGSYNEQFF. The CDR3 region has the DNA TGCGCCAGCAGCCTCGGACAGGGAGGCTCCTACAATGAGCAGTTCTTC.

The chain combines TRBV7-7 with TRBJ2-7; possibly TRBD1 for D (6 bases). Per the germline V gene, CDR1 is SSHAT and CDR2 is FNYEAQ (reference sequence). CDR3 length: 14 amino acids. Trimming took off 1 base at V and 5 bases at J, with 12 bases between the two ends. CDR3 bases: TGTGCCAGCAGCTTAGGTCAGGGGACGAACGAGCAGTACTTC. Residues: CASSLGQGTNEQYF.

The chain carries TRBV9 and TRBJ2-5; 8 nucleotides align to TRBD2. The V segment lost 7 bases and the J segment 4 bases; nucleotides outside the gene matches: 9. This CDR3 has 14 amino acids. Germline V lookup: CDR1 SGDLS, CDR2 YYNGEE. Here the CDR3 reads CASSAGGWRETQYF. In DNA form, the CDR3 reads TGTGCCAGCTCTGCGGGGGGATGGAGAGAGACCCAGTACTTC.

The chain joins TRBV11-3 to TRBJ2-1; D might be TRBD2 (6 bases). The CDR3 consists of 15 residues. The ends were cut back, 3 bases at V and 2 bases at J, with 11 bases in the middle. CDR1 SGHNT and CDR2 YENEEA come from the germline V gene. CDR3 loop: CASSLSGSPYNEQFF. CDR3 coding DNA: TGTGCCAGCAGCTTGTCCGGGAGCCCCTACAATGAGCAGTTCTTC.

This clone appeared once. CDR3 coding DNA: TGTGCCAGCACCCCTAGCGGGGGCGCAGATACGCAGTATTTT. The encoded protein is CASTPSGGADTQYF. The chain recombines TRBV5-6 with TRBJ2-3; TRBD2 matches 10 bases. Per the germline V gene, CDR1 is SGHDT and CDR2 is YYEEEE. The CDR3 spans 14 residues. V lost 6 bases, J lost 4 bases, and 5 bases stayed unmatched.

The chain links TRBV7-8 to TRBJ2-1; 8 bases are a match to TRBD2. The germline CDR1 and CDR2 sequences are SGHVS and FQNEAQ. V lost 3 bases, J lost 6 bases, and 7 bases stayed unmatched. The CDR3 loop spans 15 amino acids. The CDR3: CASSFRREVRNEQFF. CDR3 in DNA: TGTGCCAGCAGCTTCCGGCGGGAGGTCCGCAATGAGCAGTTCTTC. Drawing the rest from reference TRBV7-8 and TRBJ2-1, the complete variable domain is GAGVSQSPRYKVAKRGQDVALRCDPISGHVSLFWYQQALGQGPEFLTYFQNEAQLDKSGLPSDRFFAERPEGSVSTLKIQRTQQEDSAVYLCASSFRREVRNEQFFGPGTRLTVL.

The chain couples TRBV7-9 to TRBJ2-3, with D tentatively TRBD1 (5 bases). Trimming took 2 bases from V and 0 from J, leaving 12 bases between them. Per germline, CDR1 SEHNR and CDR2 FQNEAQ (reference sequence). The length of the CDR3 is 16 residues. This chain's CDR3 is CASSLMSGISTDTQYF. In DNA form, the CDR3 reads TGTGCCAGCAGCTTAATGTCAGGGATCAGCACAGATACGCAGTATTTT.

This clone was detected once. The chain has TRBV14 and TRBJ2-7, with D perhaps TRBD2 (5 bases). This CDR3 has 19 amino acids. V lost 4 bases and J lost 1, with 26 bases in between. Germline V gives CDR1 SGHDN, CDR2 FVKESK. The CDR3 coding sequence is TGTGCCAGCAGCCCCGAGTCCGTAATTCCGTTCTCGGGATCCTACGAGCAGTACTTC. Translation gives CASSPESVIPFSGSYEQYF.

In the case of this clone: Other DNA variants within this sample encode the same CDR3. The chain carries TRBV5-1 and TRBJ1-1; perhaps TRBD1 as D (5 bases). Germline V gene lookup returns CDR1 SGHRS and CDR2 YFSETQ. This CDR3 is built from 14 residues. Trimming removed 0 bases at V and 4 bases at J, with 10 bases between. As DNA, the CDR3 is TGCGCCAGCAGCTTGGGCGGGAGGGGCACTGAAGCTTTCTTT. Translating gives CASSLGGRGTEAFF.

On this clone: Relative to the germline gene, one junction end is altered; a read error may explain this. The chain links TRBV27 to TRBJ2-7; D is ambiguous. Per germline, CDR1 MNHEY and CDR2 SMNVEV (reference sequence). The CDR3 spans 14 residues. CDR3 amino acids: CASSLGLLHTPAFF. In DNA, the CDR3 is TGTGCCAGCAGTTTGGGCCTCCTCCATACACCAGCTTTCTTC.

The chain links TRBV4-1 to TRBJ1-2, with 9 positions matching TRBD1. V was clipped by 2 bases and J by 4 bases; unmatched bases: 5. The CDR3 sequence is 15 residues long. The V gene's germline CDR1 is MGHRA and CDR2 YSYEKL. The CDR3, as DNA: TGCGCCAGCAGCCAACCCCGGGACAGGGTCTATGGCTACACCTTC. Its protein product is CASSQPRDRVYGYTF.

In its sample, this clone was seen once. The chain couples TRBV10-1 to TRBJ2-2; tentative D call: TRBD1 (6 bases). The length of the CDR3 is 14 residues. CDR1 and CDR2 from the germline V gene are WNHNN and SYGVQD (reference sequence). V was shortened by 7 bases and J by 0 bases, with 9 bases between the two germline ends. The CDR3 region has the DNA TGCGCCAGCAACGACAGGACGAACACCGGGGAGCTGTTTTTT. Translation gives CASNDRTNTGELFF.

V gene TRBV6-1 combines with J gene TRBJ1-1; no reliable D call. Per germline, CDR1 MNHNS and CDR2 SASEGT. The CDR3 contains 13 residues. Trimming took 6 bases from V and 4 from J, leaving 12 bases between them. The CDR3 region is CASSLNRLTEAFF. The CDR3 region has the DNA TGTGCCAGCAGCCTAAACCGCCTCACTGAAGCTTTCTTT.

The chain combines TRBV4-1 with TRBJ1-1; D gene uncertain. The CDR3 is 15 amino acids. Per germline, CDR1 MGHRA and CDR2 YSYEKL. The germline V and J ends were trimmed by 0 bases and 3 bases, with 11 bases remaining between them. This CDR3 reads CASSQDHGGDTEAFF. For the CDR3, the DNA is TGCGCCAGCAGCCAAGATCATGGCGGAGACACTGAAGCTTTCTTT.

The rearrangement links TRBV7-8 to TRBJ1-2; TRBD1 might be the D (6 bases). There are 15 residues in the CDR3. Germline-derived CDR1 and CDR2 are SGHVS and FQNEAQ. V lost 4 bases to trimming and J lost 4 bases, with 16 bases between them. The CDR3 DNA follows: TGTGCCAGCAGCTCAATAGGGACACCTGTCTATGGCTACACCTTC. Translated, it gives CASSSIGTPVYGYTF.

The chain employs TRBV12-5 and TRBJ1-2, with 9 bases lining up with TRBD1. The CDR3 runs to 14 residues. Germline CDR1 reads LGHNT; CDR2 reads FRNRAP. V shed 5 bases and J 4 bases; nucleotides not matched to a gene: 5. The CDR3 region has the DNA TGTGCTAGTGGTCCTCCGGGACAGGGCTATGGCTACACCTTC. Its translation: CASGPPGQGYGYTF.

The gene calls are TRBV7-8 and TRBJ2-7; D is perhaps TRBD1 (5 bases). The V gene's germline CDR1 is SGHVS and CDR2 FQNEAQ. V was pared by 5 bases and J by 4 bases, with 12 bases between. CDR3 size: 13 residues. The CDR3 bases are TGTGCCAGCAGCCCCGAGACAGTTTACGAGCAGTACTTC. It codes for CASSPETVYEQYF.

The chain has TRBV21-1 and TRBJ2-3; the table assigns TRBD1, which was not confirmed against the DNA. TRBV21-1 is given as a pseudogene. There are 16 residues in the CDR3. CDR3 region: CASSKQGYPHTDTQYF. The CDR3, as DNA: TGTGCCAGCAGCAAACAGGGTTACCCCCACACAGATACGCAGTATTTT.

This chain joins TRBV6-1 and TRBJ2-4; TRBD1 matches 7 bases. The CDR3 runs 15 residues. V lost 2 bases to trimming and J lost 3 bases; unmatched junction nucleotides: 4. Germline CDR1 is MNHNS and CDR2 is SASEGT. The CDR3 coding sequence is TGTGCCAGCAGTGAATCAGCAGGGGGCAAAAACATTCAGTACTTC. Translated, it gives CASSESAGGKNIQYF.

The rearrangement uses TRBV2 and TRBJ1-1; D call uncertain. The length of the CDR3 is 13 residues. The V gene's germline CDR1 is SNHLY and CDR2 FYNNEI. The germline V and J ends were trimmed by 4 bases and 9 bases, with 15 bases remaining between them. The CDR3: CASSAWVLEKAFF. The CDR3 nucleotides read TGTGCCAGCAGTGCTTGGGTCCTAGAAAAAGCTTTCTTT.

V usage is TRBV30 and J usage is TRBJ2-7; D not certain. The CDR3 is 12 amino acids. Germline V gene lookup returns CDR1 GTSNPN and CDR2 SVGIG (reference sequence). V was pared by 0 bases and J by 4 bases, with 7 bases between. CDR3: CAWSVNGYEQYF. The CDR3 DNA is TGTGCCTGGAGTGTAAACGGGTACGAGCAGTACTTC.

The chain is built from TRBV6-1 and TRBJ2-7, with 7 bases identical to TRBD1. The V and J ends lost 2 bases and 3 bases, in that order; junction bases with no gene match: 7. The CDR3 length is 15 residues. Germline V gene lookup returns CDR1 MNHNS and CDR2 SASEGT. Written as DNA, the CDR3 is TGTGCCAGCAGTGAAATGACAGGGCCTCTCTACGAGCAGTACTTC. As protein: CASSEMTGPLYEQYF.

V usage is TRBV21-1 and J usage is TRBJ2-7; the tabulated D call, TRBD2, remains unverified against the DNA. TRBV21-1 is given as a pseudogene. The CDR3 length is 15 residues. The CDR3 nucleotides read TGTGCCAGCAGCAAAGGTGACACAGCGGCCTACGAGCAGTACTTC. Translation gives CASSKGDTAAYEQYF.

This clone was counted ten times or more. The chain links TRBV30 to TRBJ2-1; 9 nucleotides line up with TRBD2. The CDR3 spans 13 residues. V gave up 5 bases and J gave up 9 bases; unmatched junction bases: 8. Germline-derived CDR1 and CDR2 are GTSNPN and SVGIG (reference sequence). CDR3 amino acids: CAWEGGRASEQFF. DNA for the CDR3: TGTGCCTGGGAGGGCGGGAGGGCCAGTGAGCAGTTCTTC.

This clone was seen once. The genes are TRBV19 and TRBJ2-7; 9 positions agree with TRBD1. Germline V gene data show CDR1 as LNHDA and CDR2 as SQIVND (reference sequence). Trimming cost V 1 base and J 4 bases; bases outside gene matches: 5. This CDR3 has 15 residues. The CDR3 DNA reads TGTGCCAGTAGTATAGGGACAGGGGCCTTGTACGAGCAGTACTTC. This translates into CASSIGTGALYEQYF.

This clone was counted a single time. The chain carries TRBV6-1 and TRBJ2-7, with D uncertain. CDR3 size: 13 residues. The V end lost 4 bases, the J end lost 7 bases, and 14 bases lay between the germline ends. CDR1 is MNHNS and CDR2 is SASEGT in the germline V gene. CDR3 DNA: TGTGCCAGCAGTGCGCATAGTGTTTGGGAGCAGTACTTC. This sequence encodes CASSAHSVWEQYF.